These T cell receptor beta chains were read from a single sample in a study of cytomegalovirus exposure and HLA in healthy donors. The data were produced by immunoSEQ multiplex PCR, yet TCRdb's version contains in-frame clones alone and is incomplete. The table includes over 35,000 clones, about 72% detected once. Material for sequencing was PBMCs. The receptor set was obtained from a young man in good health and CMV-seronegative. CDR3s include the opening cysteine and the closing phenylalanine or tryptophan. The D gene is left open where the match is weak. Clone size is not always given. Where it is, it says once, few, many or a class for expanded clones.

D	J	V	size	DNA	CDR3
NA	TRBJ2-5	TRBV7-9	NA	TGTGCCAGCCAATCCTCGCGGGAGACCCAGTACTTC	CASQSSRETQYF
TRBD2	TRBJ2-1	TRBV9	few	TGTGCCAGCAGCGTAGGGGATAGCGGGAGCTATGAGCAGTTCTTC	CASSVGDSGSYEQFF
NA	TRBJ1-5	TRBV19	few	TGTGCCAGCCCTAAAGTCACGTATAGCAATCAGCCCCAGCATTTT	CASPKVTYSNQPQHF
TRBD1	TRBJ1-5	TRBV28	NA	TGTGCCAGCAGTTCACAGGGGAAACCAAGTCAGCCCCAGCATTTT	CASSSQGKPSQPQHF
TRBD2	TRBJ2-7	TRBV10-3	NA	TGTGCCATCAGTGGAGAGGGCGGGAGGAGCTACGAGCAGTACTTC	CAISGEGGRSYEQYF
TRBD2	TRBJ2-3	TRBV4-3	NA	TGCGCCAGCAGCCAAGGTCTAGCGGGAGAAAGTCAGTATTTT	CASSQGLAGESQYF
NA	TRBJ2-1	TRBV6-1	NA	TGTGCCAGCAGCCAGGGGGGCGAGCAGTTCTTC	CASSQGGEQFF
TRBD2	TRBJ2-3	TRBV5-1	NA	TGCGCCAGCAGCTCCCCGGGGGGGATCAGCACAGATACGCAGTATTTT	CASSSPGGISTDTQYF
NA	TRBJ2-3	TRBV7-6	NA	TGTGCCAGCAGCCCGCGACTTTCCACAGATACGCAGTATTTT	CASSPRLSTDTQYF
TRBD1	TRBJ2-2	TRBV18	NA	TGTGCCAGCTCAGCCGGGACAGCTTCGAACACCGGGGAGCTGTTTTTT	CASSAGTASNTGELFF
TRBD2	TRBJ2-5	TRBV5-4	NA	TGTGCCACCCGGCCCAGCGGGAGTGGAGAGCAGTACTTC	CATRPSGSGEQYF
TRBD1	TRBJ2-7	TRBV6-1	NA	TGTGCCAGCCGAGGGGGCATCTCCTCCTACGAGCAGTACTTC	CASRGGISSYEQYF
TRBD1	TRBJ2-7	TRBV7-9	NA	TGTGCCAGCAGATCGGACAGGGAGGCCCGCGAGCAGTACTTC	CASRSDREAREQYF
TRBD2	TRBJ2-2	TRBV13	NA	TGTGCCAGCAGCTTATGGTGGGAGGGCCCCACCGGGGAGCTGTTTTTT	CASSLWWEGPTGELFF
NA	TRBJ2-3	TRBV10-1	NA	TGCGCCAGCAGTGAGTTTAAAGATACGCAGTATTTT	CASSEFKDTQYF
TRBD1	TRBJ1-4	TRBV7-2	NA	TGTGCCAGCAGCCTGACAGGGTCCCCGTTAAAACTGTTTTTT	CASSLTGSPLKLFF
TRBD1	TRBJ2-5	TRBV4-1	NA	TGCGCCAGCAGCCGTGCCGGGACAGGGGTAGAGACCCAGTACTTC	CASSRAGTGVETQYF
TRBD1	TRBJ1-4	TRBV19	once	TGTGCCAGTAGCTCCATGGGACAGTCGAATGAAAAACTGTTTTTT	CASSSMGQSNEKLFF
NA	TRBJ1-3	TRBV6-5	NA	TGTGCCAGCAGTTACTCTCAGGTCAACTCTGGAAACACCATATATTTT	CASSYSQVNSGNTIYF
TRBD2	TRBJ2-1	TRBV6-4	NA	TGTGCCAGCAGTGGGACTAGCGGGAGCAATGAGCAGTTCTTC	CASSGTSGSNEQFF
NA	TRBJ2-3	TRBV7-2	NA	TGTGCCAGCAGCGAGCGGGCGGGACCGGATACGCAGTATTTT	CASSERAGPDTQYF
NA	TRBJ1-1	TRBV19	NA	TGTGCCAGTAGTATAACTACAGGGTCCACTGAAGCTTTCTTT	CASSITTGSTEAFF
TRBD1	TRBJ1-2	TRBV18	NA	TGTGCCAGCTCACCCCGGACAGGGGAAAATAGCTACACCTTC	CASSPRTGENSYTF
TRBD2	TRBJ2-7	TRBV28	NA	TGTGCCAGCAGTTTGGAGACTAGCGGGAGTCAGTACGAGCAGTACTTC	CASSLETSGSQYEQYF
NA	TRBJ2-7	TRBV28	NA	TGTGCCAGCAGGGACAGCAGCTCCTACGAGCAGTACTTC	CASRDSSSYEQYF
NA	TRBJ1-2	TRBV6-5	NA	TGTGCCAGCAGCAACGGGGGAAACTATGGCTACACCTTC	CASSNGGNYGYTF
TRBD2	TRBJ2-3	TRBV10-2	NA	TGCGCCAGCAGGGGACTAGCGGGAGGTACCGCAGATACGCAGTATTTT	CASRGLAGGTADTQYF
NA	TRBJ1-1	TRBV6-5	NA	TGTGCCAGCTCAAAGGGGGGGGTGAACACTGAAGCTTTCTTT	CASSKGGVNTEAFF
TRBD2	TRBJ2-2	TRBV5-1	NA	TGCGCCAGCAGCTCCGGGACTAGCGGGAGCACCGGGGAGCTGTTTTTT	CASSSGTSGSTGELFF
NA	TRBJ1-2	TRBV7-8	NA	TGTGCCAGCAGCTCAGAGTCTTCCGGGGGCTATGGCTACACCTTC	CASSSESSGGYGYTF
TRBD2	TRBJ2-7	TRBV7-8	NA	TGTGCCAGCAGCTTTCGTAGCGGGCCTTCCTACGAGCAGTACTTC	CASSFRSGPSYEQYF
TRBD2	TRBJ2-3	TRBV7-9	NA	TGTGCCAGCAGCCCCTATAGCGGGAGGGCCGATTTAGGTGCAGATACGCAGTATTTT	CASSPYSGRADLGADTQYF
NA	TRBJ2-2	TRBV6-1	NA	TGTGCCAGCAGTTTTGCGTTGGTCACCGGGGAGCTGTTTTTT	CASSFALVTGELFF
NA	TRBJ2-5	TRBV5-1	NA	TGCGCCAGCAGCTCCCCCGGCGCCGGGGAGACCCAGTACTTC	CASSSPGAGETQYF
NA	TRBJ1-2	TRBV19	NA	TGTGCCAGTAGTATTTTGCTAGCGGAGGGGCCGAACTATGGCTACACCTTC	CASSILLAEGPNYGYTF
NA	TRBJ2-7	TRBV21-1	NA	TGTGCCAGCAGCAAAGACCAGGAAATTCACGAGCAGTACTTC	CASSKDQEIHEQYF
NA	TRBJ2-3	TRBV9	NA	TGTGCCAGCAGCGTAGGCGGGAGCACAGATACGCAGTATTTT	CASSVGGSTDTQYF
NA	TRBJ2-1	TRBV19	NA	TGTGCCAGTAGTATTGGGCAGGGGTCTTACAATGAGCAGTTCTTC	CASSIGQGSYNEQFF
NA	TRBJ2-5	TRBV9	NA	TGTGCCAGCAGCGTGCGAGGCCAAGAGACCCAGTACTTC	CASSVRGQETQYF
NA	TRBJ2-7	TRBV5-4	NA	TGTGCCAGCAGCTCCCCGGGGGAAGAGCAGTACTTC	CASSSPGEEQYF
TRBD1	TRBJ2-7	TRBV2	once	TGTGCCAGCACCGGAGGGACAGGGGGCGCGTACGAGCAGTACTTC	CASTGGTGGAYEQYF
NA	TRBJ1-4	TRBV21-1	NA	TGTGCCAGCAGCAAAAGACAGGCTAATGAAAAACTGTTTTTT	CASSKRQANEKLFF
TRBD1	TRBJ2-7	TRBV9	NA	TGTGCCAGCAGCCTAGGGACAGGTTCCTACGAGCAGTACTTC	CASSLGTGSYEQYF
NA	TRBJ2-2	TRBV11-3	NA	TGTGCCAGCAGGGACAGCTACACCGGGGAGCTGTTTTTT	CASRDSYTGELFF
NA	TRBJ1-2	TRBV6-5	NA	TGTGCCAGCAGTGGGGTTGGGAGACCTTTCTATGGCTACACCTTC	CASSGVGRPFYGYTF
NA	TRBJ2-7	TRBV6-5	NA	TGTGCCAGCAGTTGGGGCTTTTGGCCTTCAAACAACGAGCAGTACTTC	CASSWGFWPSNNEQYF
NA	TRBJ1-4	TRBV5-6	NA	TGTGCCAGCAGCTCGACACGGCTTGGGGAAAAACTGTTTTTT	CASSSTRLGEKLFF
TRBD1	TRBJ1-2	TRBV5-1	NA	TGCGCCAGCAGACCGGGACAGCTTCACTACGGCTACACCTTC	CASRPGQLHYGYTF
TRBD1	TRBJ1-2	TRBV29-1	NA	TGCAGCCAACAGGGGTTGGATGGCTACACCTTC	CSQQGLDGYTF
TRBD1	TRBJ2-7	TRBV27	NA	TGTGCCAGCAGCAAAGGACAGGGGGTCCACGAGCAGTACTTC	CASSKGQGVHEQYF
NA	TRBJ2-5	TRBV6-6	NA	TGTGCCAGCTCAGGTCCTCCTCGTAACTTC	CASSGPPRNF
TRBD2	TRBJ2-2	TRBV19	NA	TGTGCCAGTAGTTGGTTCATTCTAGCGGACACCGGGGAGCTGTTTTTT	CASSWFILADTGELFF
NA	TRBJ2-2	TRBV4-2	NA	TGTGCCAGCAGCCAAGATAAACCCAGGGGCGGGGAGCTGTTTTTT	CASSQDKPRGGELFF
NA	TRBJ2-2	TRBV12-5	NA	TGTGCTAGTGGTTTGGGCCCGGGCAGGGAAGGGCACACCGGGGAGCTGTTTTTT	CASGLGPGREGHTGELFF
TRBD1	TRBJ1-5	TRBV15	NA	TGTGCCACCAGCAGACGCAGACAGGGTGGGGATAGCAATCAGCCCCAGCATTTT	CATSRRRQGGDSNQPQHF
NA	TRBJ2-3	TRBV7-6	NA	TGTGCCAGCGGGCACACAGATACGCAGTATTTT	CASGHTDTQYF
TRBD2	TRBJ2-1	TRBV7-6	few	TGTGCCAGCAGCCCACAAGCGGGAGCGTCCTACAATGAGCAGTTCTTC	CASSPQAGASYNEQFF
TRBD2	TRBJ2-3	TRBV7-2	NA	TGTGCCAGCGTCAAGATAGGGACTAGCGGGGCCACAGATACGCAGTATTTT	CASVKIGTSGATDTQYF
NA	TRBJ2-7	TRBV30	NA	TGTGCCTGGAGTGCGGGGAATGGCGCGTACGAGCAGTACTTC	CAWSAGNGAYEQYF